The 22 T cell receptor beta chains given below trace back to one sample, sequenced in a study of cytomegalovirus exposure and HLA in healthy donors. The PCR contained 60 Vbeta and 13 Jbeta primers. Clones were read by immunoSEQ multiplex PCR, and TCRdb kept only the in-frame ones, dropping some. The sample includes roughly 120,000 clones, approximately 68% of them seen just once. Sequencing was performed on PBMCs. Receptor source: a man under 40 in good health and CMV-seropositive.

The genes are TRBV27 and TRBJ1-6; the D gene is possibly TRBD1 (5 bases). The germline gives CDR1 MNHEY, CDR2 SMNVEV (reference sequence). There are 14 residues in the CDR3. Trimming pared 1 base from V and 8 bases from J, leaving 9 bases between. The CDR3 sequence is CASSLLGRDSPLHF. The CDR3 bases are TGTGCCAGCAGTTTATTGGGGCGAGATTCACCCCTCCACTTT.

This sequence joins TRBV9 and TRBJ1-1, with 8 bases identical to TRBD1. V shed 0 bases and J 0 bases; nucleotides not matched to a gene: 4. CDR1 is SGDLS, CDR2 YYNGEE, per germline. The CDR3 has 16 residues. DNA of the CDR3: TGTGCCAGCAGCGTAGGGGCAGGGGGCATGAACACTGAAGCTTTCTTT. Amino acid sequence: CASSVGAGGMNTEAFF. The complete variable domain, with remaining parts taken from reference TRBV9 and TRBJ1-1, reads DSGVTQTPKHLITATGQRVTLRCSPRSGDLSVYWYQQSLDQGLQFLIQYYNGEERAKGNILERFSAQQFPDLHSELNLSSLELGDSALYFCASSVGAGGMNTEAFFGQGTRLTVV.

V is TRBV18 and J is TRBJ2-3; 7 bases fit TRBD2. Germline CDR1 and CDR2: KGHSH and LQKENI. This CDR3 region has 15 residues. After removal of 6 bases from V and 0 bases from J, the junction contained 6 bases not matched to a gene. This CDR3 is CASSPGGSSTDTQYF. The CDR3, as DNA: TGTGCCAGCTCCCCGGGAGGTTCTAGCACAGATACGCAGTATTTT.

The chain links TRBV9 to TRBJ1-2; 7 nucleotides match TRBD1. The CDR3 loop spans 14 amino acids. J lost 0 bases, V lost 1 base, and 0 bases had no gene match. CDR1 is SGDLS, CDR2 YYNGEE, per germline. In DNA, the CDR3 is TGTGCCAGCAGCGTACAGGGGGCTAACTATGGCTACACCTTC. It specifies CASSVQGANYGYTF.

This sequence joins TRBV4-2 and TRBJ1-5; perhaps TRBD1 as D (6 bases). V gave up 1 base and J gave up 3 bases, with 13 bases separating them. Looked up from germline, CDR1 is LGHNA and CDR2 is YNFKEQ. CDR3 length: 16 amino acids. DNA for the CDR3: TGTGCCAGCAGCCAAGGGGGGCTTGGTACCAATCAGCCCCAGCATTTT. Its protein is CASSQGGLGTNQPQHF.

V and J are TRBV6-5 and TRBJ1-3, with 8 bases lining up with TRBD1. J was trimmed by 4 bases and V by 4 bases; bases with no gene match: 0. CDR1 is MNHEY, CDR2 SVGAGI, per germline. The CDR3 is made up of 13 amino acids. CDR3 in amino acids: CASSWDRGNTIYF. DNA for the CDR3: TGTGCCAGCAGTTGGGACAGGGGAAACACCATATATTTT.

In its sample, this clone was seen a few times. The genes are TRBV7-2 and TRBJ2-5; 9 bases are a match to TRBD2. CDR1 is SGHTA, CDR2 FQGNSA, per germline. V was clipped by 5 bases and J by 3 bases; unmatched bases: 13. This CDR3 spans 17 amino acids. The CDR3 nucleotides read TGTGCCAGCAGCCTACGCGGGGGGGGGCGAGGTGAAGAGACCCAGTACTTC. Translation: CASSLRGGGRGEETQYF.

The J gene is TRBJ2-4, the V gene TRBV5-4; D gene unclear. The CDR3 runs to 13 residues. Germline V lookup: CDR1 SGHNT, CDR2 YYREEE (reference sequence). The V end was cut by 4 bases, the J end by 3 bases, with 8 bases between. The CDR3 bases are TGTGCCAGCAGCCCTCTAAACAAAAACATTCAGTACTTC. Protein sequence: CASSPLNKNIQYF.

The chain carries TRBV7-6 and TRBJ2-7; D possibly corresponds to TRBD2 (7 bases). V shed 1 base and J shed 6 bases, with 16 bases lying between them. The CDR3 extends over 15 amino acids. Germline V gene sequence: CDR1 SGHVS, CDR2 FNYEAQ. The CDR3 sequence is CASSLDGRGTGEQYF. CDR3 nucleotides: TGTGCCAGCAGCTTAGATGGGAGGGGGACGGGCGAGCAGTACTTC.

The gene calls are TRBV19 and TRBJ1-2, with D perhaps matching TRBD1 (5 bases). Germline CDR1 reads LNHDA; CDR2 reads SQIVND (reference sequence). This CDR3 contains 13 residues. Trimming removed 8 bases from V and 4 bases from J, with 14 bases in between. In DNA form, the CDR3 reads TGTGCCAGTCTGACAGATATTAGCTATGGCTACACCTTC. The encoded protein is CASLTDISYGYTF.

The V gene is TRBV12-5, the J gene TRBJ2-5; D remains ambiguous. Germline assignment: CDR1 LGHNT and CDR2 FRNRAP. The V end lost 1 base, the J end lost 1 base, and 4 bases lay between the germline ends. This CDR3 has 13 amino acids. CDR3 sequence (DNA): TGTGCTAGTGGTTTGGCCGTCCAAGAGACCCAGTACTTC. It yields the protein CASGLAVQETQYF.

The chain links TRBV28 to TRBJ1-1; no firm D call. Trimming stripped 7 bases from V and 8 bases from J, with 17 bases between. This CDR3 contains 13 residues. CDR1 is MDHEN, CDR2 SYDVKM, per germline. In DNA, the CDR3 is TGTGCCAGCATCCTCCCCGGAGGGCAAGAAGCTTTCTTT. Protein sequence: CASILPGGQEAFF.

This clone has only a few counts. The chain links TRBV28 to TRBJ2-5; 14 bases map to TRBD2. CDR1 and CDR2 from the germline V gene are MDHEN and SYDVKM. This CDR3 contains 17 residues. Trimming removed 5 bases from V and 6 bases from J; junction bases left unmatched: 11. CDR3 sequence: CASSRAGTSGRGKTQYF. For the CDR3, the DNA is TGTGCCAGCAGTCGGGCCGGGACTAGCGGGAGAGGAAAGACCCAGTACTTC.

The chain has TRBV21-1 and TRBJ2-5; the listed D gene, TRBD2, was not tested against the DNA. TRBV21-1 is noted as a pseudogene. The CDR3 covers 16 residues. CDR3 DNA sequence: TGTGCCAGCAGCAAAAAGAGGAGGGCACTTCGAGAGACCCAGTACTTC. It is translated as CASSKKRRALRETQYF.

The rearrangement joins TRBV29-1 to TRBJ2-7, with D maybe TRBD2 (6 bases). CDR1 and CDR2 from the germline V gene are SQVTM and ANQGSEA. The CDR3 has 12 amino acids. With 5 bases removed from V and 1 base from J, the gap between germline ends came to 9 bases. DNA for the CDR3: TGCAGCGTTAGCGGGTTTTCCTACGAGCAGTACTTC. It encodes CSVSGFSYEQYF.

The rearrangement joins TRBV19 to TRBJ2-7, with D perhaps matching TRBD1 (6 bases). The CDR3 length is 14 residues. Germline lookup yields CDR1 LNHDA and CDR2 SQIVND (reference sequence). Trimming left V 3 bases short and J 3 bases short, with 12 bases between. The CDR3 protein is CASSIGGRGYEQYF. CDR3 nucleotides: TGTGCCAGTAGTATTGGGGGCAGGGGCTACGAGCAGTACTTC.

The chain recombines TRBV15 with TRBJ1-1; 10 bases fit TRBD1. Germline CDR1 LNHNV, CDR2 YYDKDF (reference sequence). V shed 2 bases and J 11 bases; nucleotides not matched to a gene: 5. This CDR3 region has 13 residues. The CDR3: CATSRPPGQGAFF. The CDR3 region has the DNA TGTGCCACCAGCAGACCGCCGGGACAGGGGGCTTTCTTT.

J is TRBJ2-1 and V is TRBV7-3; 7 nucleotides match TRBD2. The CDR3 totals 16 residues. Germline V gives CDR1 SGHTA, CDR2 FQGTGA. V shed 5 bases, J shed 2 bases, and the junction held 9 bases outside the gene matches. CDR3: CASSDSSGTTYNEQFF. DNA of the CDR3: TGTGCCAGCAGCGACTCTAGCGGAACTACCTACAATGAGCAGTTCTTC.

This clone came up a few times. The chain employs TRBV6-5 and TRBJ2-7, with a tentative D call TRBD1 (6 bases). The CDR3 is made up of 13 amino acids. Germline V CDR1 and CDR2: MNHEY, SVGAGI. With 5 bases removed from V and 5 bases from J, the gap between germline ends came to 13 bases. CDR3 sequence: CASSEGETDEQYF. The CDR3 nucleotides are TGTGCCAGCAGTGAGGGGGAGACAGACGAGCAGTACTTC.

The chain links TRBV9 to TRBJ2-5; 7 bases are shared with TRBD2. TRBJ2-7 explains the end of the DNA better; the J call may be wrong. The CDR3 is made up of 15 amino acids. The germline CDR1 and CDR2 sequences are SGDLS and YYNGEE. CDR3 sequence: CASSPGRAASYEQYF. CDR3 sequence (DNA): TGTGCCAGCAGCCCGGGGAGGGCCGCCTCCTACGAGCAGTACTTC.

This sequence joins TRBV7-2 and TRBJ1-1, with no clear D. V was clipped by 2 bases and J by 10 bases, with 11 bases between them. CDR1 and CDR2 from the germline V gene are SGHTA and FQGNSA. The CDR3 spans 12 residues. The CDR3: CASSLLREGAFF. In nucleotides, the CDR3 is TGTGCCAGCAGCTTACTAAGGGAGGGAGCTTTCTTT.

Note on this clone: The junction departs from germline at one end; a sequencing error may be responsible. The rearrangement uses TRBV18 and TRBJ2-5; D is unclear. Germline V gene lookup returns CDR1 KGHSH and CDR2 LQKENI. CDR3 length: 13 residues. The CDR3 nucleotides read TGTGCCGGCTCACCCACCAGACAAGAGACCCAGTACTTC. It encodes CAGSPTRQETQYF.